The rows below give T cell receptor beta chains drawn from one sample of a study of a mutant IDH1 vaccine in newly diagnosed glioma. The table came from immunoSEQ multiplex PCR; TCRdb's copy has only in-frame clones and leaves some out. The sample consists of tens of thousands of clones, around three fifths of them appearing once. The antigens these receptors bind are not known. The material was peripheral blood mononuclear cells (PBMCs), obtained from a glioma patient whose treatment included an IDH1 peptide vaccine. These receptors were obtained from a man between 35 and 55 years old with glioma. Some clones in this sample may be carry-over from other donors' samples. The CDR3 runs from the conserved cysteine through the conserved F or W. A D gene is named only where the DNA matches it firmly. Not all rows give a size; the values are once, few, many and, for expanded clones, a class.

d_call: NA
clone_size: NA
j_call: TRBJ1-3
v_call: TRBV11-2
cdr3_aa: CASSLATDPSSGNTIYF
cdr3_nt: TGTGCCAGCAGCTTAGCTACAGACCCAAGCTCTGGAAACACCATATATTTT

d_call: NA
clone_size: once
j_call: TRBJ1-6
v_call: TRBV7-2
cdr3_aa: CASSLEWGSYNSPLHF
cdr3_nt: TGTGCCAGCAGCTTAGAGTGGGGTTCCTATAATTCACCCCTCCACTTT

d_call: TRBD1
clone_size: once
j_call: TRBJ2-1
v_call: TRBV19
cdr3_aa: CASSIFGTAYNEQFF
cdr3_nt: TGTGCCAGTAGTATATTCGGGACAGCCTACAATGAGCAGTTCTTC

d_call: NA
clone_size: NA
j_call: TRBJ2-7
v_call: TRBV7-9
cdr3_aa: CASSLGPGSHEQYF
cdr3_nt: TGTGCCAGCAGCTTAGGTCCGGGGTCCCACGAGCAGTACTTC

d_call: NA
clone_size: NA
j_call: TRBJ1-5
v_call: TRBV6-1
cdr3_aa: CATLVGGNQPQHF
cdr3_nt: TGTGCCACCCTTGTGGGGGGCAATCAGCCCCAGCATTTT

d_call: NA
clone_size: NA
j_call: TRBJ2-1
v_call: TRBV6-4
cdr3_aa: CASSDFPDPHNEQFF
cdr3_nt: TGTGCCAGCAGTGACTTCCCCGACCCCCACAATGAGCAGTTCTTC

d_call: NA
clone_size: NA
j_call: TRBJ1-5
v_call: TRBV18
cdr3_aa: CASSPWGGNQPQHF
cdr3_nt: TGTGCCAGCTCACCGTGGGGGGGCAATCAGCCCCAGCATTTT

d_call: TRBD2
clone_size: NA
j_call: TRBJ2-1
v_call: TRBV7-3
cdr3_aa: CASQIGTSGSYNEQFF
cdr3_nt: TGTGCCAGCCAAATAGGGACTAGCGGGTCCTACAATGAGCAGTTCTTC

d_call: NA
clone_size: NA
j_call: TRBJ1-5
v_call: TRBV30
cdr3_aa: CAWSHGNDQPQHF
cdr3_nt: TGTGCCTGGAGTCATGGCAACGATCAGCCCCAGCATTTT

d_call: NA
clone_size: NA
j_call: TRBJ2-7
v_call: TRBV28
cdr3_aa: CASSLLSYEQYF
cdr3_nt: TGTGCCAGCAGTTTACTTAGTTACGAGCAGTACTTC

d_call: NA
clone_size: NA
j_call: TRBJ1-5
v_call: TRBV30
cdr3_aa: CAWSVRGSINQPQHF
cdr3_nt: TGTGCCTGGAGTGTACGTGGGAGTATCAATCAGCCCCAGCATTTT

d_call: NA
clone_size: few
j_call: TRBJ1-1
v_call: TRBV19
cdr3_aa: CASSVRGATEAFF
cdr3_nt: TGTGCCAGTAGTGTCAGGGGCGCCACTGAAGCTTTCTTT

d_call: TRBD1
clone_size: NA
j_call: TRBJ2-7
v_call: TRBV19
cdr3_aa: CASSTPGQGYEQYF
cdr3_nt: TGTGCCAGTAGTACACCGGGACAGGGATACGAGCAGTACTTC

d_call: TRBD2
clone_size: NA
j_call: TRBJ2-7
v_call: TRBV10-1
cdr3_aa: CASSEPGGVQYF
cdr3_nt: TGCGCCAGCAGTGAACCCGGGGGGGTACAGTACTTC

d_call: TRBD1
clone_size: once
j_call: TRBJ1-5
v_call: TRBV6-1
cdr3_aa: CASSEREGADQPQHF
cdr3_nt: TGTGCCAGCAGTGAACGAGAGGGGGCAGATCAGCCCCAGCATTTT

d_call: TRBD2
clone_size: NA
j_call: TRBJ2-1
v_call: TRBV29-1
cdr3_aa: CSVGLAGDYNEQFF
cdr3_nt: TGCAGCGTTGGACTAGCGGGGGACTACAATGAGCAGTTCTTC

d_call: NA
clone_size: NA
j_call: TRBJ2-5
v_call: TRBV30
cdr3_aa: CAWSTRQATQETQYF
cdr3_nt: TGTGCCTGGAGTACAAGACAGGCAACTCAAGAGACCCAGTACTTC

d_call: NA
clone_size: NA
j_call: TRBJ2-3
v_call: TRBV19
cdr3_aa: CASSFQGTDTQYF
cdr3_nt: TGTGCCAGTAGTTTTCAGGGCACAGATACGCAGTATTTT

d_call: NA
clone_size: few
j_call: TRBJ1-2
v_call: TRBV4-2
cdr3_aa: CASSQARSGWLGYTF
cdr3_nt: TGTGCCAGCAGCCAAGCTCGATCCGGGTGGCTTGGCTACACCTTC

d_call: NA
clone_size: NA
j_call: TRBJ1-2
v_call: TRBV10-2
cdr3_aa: CATVSGQDYGYTF
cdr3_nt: TGCGCCACCGTTTCCGGACAAGACTATGGCTACACCTTC

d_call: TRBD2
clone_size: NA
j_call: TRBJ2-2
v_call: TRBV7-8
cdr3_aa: CASSLGNRGTSPGPGELFF
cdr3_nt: TGTGCCAGCAGCTTAGGCAACCGGGGGACTAGCCCAGGCCCCGGGGAGCTGTTTTTT

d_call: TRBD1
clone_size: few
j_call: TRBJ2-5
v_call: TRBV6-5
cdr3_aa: CASSQGTGQETQYF
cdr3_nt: TGTGCCAGCAGTCAAGGGACAGGTCAAGAGACCCAGTACTTC

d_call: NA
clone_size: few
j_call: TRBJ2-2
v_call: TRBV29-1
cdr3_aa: CSVEAAVPGELFF
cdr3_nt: TGCAGCGTTGAGGCGGCGGTCCCCGGGGAGCTGTTTTTT

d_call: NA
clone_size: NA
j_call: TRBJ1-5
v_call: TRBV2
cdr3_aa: CASSPPPRDQPQHF
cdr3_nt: TGTGCCAGCAGTCCACCCCCCCGCGATCAGCCCCAGCATTTT

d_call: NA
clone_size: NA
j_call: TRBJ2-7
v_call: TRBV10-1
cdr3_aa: CASSPGQSYEQYF
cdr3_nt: TGCGCCAGCAGCCCAGGACAGAGCTACGAGCAGTACTTC

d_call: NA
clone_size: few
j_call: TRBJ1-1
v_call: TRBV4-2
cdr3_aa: CASRAGGMNTEAFF
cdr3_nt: TGTGCCAGCAGGGCTGGGGGTATGAACACTGAAGCTTTCTTT

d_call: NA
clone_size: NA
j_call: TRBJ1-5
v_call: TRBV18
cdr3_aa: CASSPSRLSDQPQHF
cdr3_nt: TGTGCCAGCTCACCATCGCGACTATCCGATCAGCCCCAGCATTTT

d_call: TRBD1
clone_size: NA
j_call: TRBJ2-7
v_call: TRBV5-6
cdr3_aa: CASSPGQGGAEQYF
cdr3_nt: TGTGCCAGCAGCCCGGGACAGGGGGGAGCCGAGCAGTACTTC

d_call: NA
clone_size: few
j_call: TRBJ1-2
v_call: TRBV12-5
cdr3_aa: CASGLVASGRLIYGYTF
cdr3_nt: TGTGCTAGTGGTTTGGTTGCCTCGGGGCGACTGATATATGGCTACACCTTC

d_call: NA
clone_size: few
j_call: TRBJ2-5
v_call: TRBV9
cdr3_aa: CASGGETQYF
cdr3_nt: TGTGCCAGCGGGGGGGAGACCCAGTACTTC

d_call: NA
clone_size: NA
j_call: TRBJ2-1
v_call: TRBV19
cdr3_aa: CASSPRGEGEQFF
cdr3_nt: TGTGCCAGTAGCCCTAGAGGGGAAGGTGAGCAGTTCTTC

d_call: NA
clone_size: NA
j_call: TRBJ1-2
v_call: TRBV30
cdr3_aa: CAWSRTEYGYTF
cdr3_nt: TGTGCCTGGAGTCGGACCGAGTATGGCTACACCTTC

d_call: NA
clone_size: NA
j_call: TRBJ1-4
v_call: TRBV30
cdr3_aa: CAWSSTTLGNEKLFF
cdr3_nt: TGTGCCTGGAGTTCTACGACACTGGGGAATGAAAAACTGTTTTTT

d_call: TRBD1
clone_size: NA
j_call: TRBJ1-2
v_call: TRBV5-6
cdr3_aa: CASSFWDRGLYGYTF
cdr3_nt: TGTGCCAGCAGCTTTTGGGACAGGGGGCTCTATGGCTACACCTTC

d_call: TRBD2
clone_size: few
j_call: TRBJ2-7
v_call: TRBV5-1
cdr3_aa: CASSLNSGGAVVYEQYF
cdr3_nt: TGCGCCAGCAGCTTGAATAGCGGGGGGGCCGTTGTATACGAGCAGTACTTC

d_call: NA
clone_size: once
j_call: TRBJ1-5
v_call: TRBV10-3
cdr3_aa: CAISELGSNQPQHF
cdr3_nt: TGTGCCATCAGTGAGTTGGGTAGCAATCAGCCCCAGCATTTT

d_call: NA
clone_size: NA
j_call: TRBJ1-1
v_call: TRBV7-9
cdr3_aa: CASSSTGSTEAFF
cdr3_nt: TGTGCCAGCAGCTCAACAGGGAGCACTGAAGCTTTCTTT

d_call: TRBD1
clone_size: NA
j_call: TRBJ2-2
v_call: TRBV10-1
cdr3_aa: CASSENGQGRTGELFF
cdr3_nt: TGCGCCAGCAGTGAGAACGGACAGGGCCGGACCGGGGAGCTGTTTTTT

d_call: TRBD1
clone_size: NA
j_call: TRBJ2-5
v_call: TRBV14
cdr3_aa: CASRSGQSLAQYF
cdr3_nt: TGTGCCTCACGATCGGGACAGAGTTTGGCCCAGTACTTC

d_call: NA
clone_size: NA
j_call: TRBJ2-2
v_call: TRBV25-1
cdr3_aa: CASSFPHEATGELFF
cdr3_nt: TGTGCCAGCAGTTTCCCCCATGAGGCGACCGGGGAGCTGTTTTTT

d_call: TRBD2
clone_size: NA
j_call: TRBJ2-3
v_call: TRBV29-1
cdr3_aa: CSVLHTSGGTDTQYF
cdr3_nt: TGCAGCGTTCTCCATACTAGCGGGGGGACAGATACGCAGTATTTT

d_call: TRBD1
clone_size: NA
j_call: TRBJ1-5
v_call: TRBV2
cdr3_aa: CASTAPGGANQPQHF
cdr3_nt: TGTGCCAGCACCGCGCCAGGGGGCGCCAATCAGCCCCAGCATTTT

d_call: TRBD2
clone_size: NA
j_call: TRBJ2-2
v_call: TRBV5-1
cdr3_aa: CASSLELAGAANTGELFF
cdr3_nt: TGCGCCAGCAGCTTGGAACTAGCGGGGGCCGCGAACACCGGGGAGCTGTTTTTT

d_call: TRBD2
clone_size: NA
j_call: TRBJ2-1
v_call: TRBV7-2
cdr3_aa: CASSYGGAYNEQFF
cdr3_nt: TGTGCCAGCAGCTACGGGGGGGCCTACAATGAGCAGTTCTTC

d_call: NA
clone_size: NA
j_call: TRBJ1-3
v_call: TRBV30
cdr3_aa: CAWKTGFGGNTIYF
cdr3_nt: TGTGCCTGGAAGACAGGATTTGGTGGAAACACCATATATTTT

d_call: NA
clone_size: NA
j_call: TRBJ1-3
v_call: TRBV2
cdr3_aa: CASRIQGGGNTIYF
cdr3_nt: TGTGCCAGCAGGATTCAGGGAGGTGGAAACACCATATATTTT

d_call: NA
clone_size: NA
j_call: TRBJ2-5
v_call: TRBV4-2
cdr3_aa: CASSQERADQETQYF
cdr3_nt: TGTGCCAGCAGCCAAGAGAGGGCAGACCAAGAGACCCAGTACTTC

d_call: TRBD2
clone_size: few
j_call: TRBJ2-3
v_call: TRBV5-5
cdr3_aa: CASSFSGGRGDTQYF
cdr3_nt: TGTGCCAGCAGCTTTTCGGGGGGGCGAGGAGATACGCAGTATTTT

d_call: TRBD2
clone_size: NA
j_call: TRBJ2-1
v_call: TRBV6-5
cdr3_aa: CASSYDLLAGSNEQFF
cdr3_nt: TGTGCCAGCAGTTACGATTTGTTAGCGGGGTCCAATGAGCAGTTCTTC

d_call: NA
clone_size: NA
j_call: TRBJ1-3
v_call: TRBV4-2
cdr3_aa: CASSQEVSGNTIYF
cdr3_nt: TGTGCCAGCAGCCAAGAAGTCTCTGGAAACACCATATATTTT

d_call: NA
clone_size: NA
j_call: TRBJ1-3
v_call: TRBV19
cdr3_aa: CASASRRVAQYYSGNTIYF
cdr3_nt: TGTGCCAGCGCCTCCCGGCGGGTAGCCCAATACTACTCTGGAAACACCATATATTTT

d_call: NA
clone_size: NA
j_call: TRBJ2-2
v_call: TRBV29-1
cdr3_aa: CSVKDLLAGELFF
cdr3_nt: TGCAGCGTTAAGGACTTATTAGCCGGGGAGCTGTTTTTT

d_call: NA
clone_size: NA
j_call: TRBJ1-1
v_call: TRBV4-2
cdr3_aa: CASSQGQDGWNTEAFF
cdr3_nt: TGTGCCAGCAGCCAAGGTCAGGACGGATGGAACACTGAAGCTTTCTTT

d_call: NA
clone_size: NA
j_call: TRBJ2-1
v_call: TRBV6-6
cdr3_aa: CASNREYNEQFF
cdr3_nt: TGTGCCAGTAACAGGGAATACAATGAGCAGTTCTTC